The clone carrying this TCR beta chain was counted a few times. What it recognizes is unknown. The sample originates from a study of T cell repertoires in cytomegalovirus infection. On the study more broadly: Newly reported HLA-C-restricted and thoroughly characterized HLA-B-restricted CMV epitopes were employed. CMV infection plus the matching HLA type was flagged by public TCR beta signatures. Study findings and constraints: Clonotypes of TCR beta that were HLA-C-restricted and CMV-specific dominated the ex vivo response. Using cumulative public TCR beta family frequency, the authors identified those who carried CMV together with the relevant HLA.

TCRdb recomputed calls from the reads with MiXCR, one row per CDR3 protein. This table holds 300,000 to 400,000 distinct CDR3 sequences, 25% to 30% found once. This CDR3 comprises 16 residues. J was trimmed by 3 bases and V by 1 base; bases with no gene match: 3. The gene calls are TRBV12-3 or TRBV12-4 and TRBJ1-5; TRBD1 agrees at 10 bases. The receptor's source is a human donor in good health (CMV status not recorded). Some clones in this sample may be carry-over from other donors' samples. Material: cultured PBMCs, obtained from culture after CMV antigen stimulation. This chain's CDR3 is CASSLEGTGANQPQHF. The CDR3, as DNA: TGTGCCAGCAGTTTAGAAGGGACAGGGGCCAATCAGCCCCAGCATTTT.